This T cell receptor beta chain was sequenced in a study of neurological immune-mediated disorders. This clonotype has a count of ten or more. TCRdb independently ran MiXCR on the 5' RACE reads; one entry per CDR3 protein. The table lists under 85,000 distinct CDR3 sequences, over 4% of them singletons, with roughly 5.7% in the top ten. This CDR3 is 11 amino acids long. Looked up from germline, CDR1 is DFQATT and CDR2 is SNEGSKA (reference sequence). V was clipped by 2 bases and J by 3 bases, with 5 bases between them. Sequencing was carried out using PBMCs. J is TRBJ2-7 and V is TRBV20-1; D unresolved. The clonotype originates from a human donor with multiple sclerosis. The donor label of this sample is uncertain. The CDR3, as DNA: TGCAGTGCTAGAACGGGCTACGAGCAGTACTTC. Translated: CSARTGYEQYF.